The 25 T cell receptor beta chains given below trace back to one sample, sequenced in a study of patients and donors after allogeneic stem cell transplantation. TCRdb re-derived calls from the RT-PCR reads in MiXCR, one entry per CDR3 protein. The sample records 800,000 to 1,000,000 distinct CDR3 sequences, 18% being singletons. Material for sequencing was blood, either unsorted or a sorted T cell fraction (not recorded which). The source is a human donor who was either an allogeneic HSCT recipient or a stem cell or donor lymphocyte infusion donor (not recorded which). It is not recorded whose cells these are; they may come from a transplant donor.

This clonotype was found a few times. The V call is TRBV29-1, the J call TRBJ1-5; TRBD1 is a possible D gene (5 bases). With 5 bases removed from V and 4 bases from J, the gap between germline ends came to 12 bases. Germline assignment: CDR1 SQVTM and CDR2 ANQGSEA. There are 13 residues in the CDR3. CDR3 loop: CSVWGGDNQPQHF. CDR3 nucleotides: TGCAGCGTTTGGGGCGGGGATAATCAGCCCCAGCATTTT. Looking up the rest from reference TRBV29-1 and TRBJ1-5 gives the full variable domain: SAVISQKPSRDICQRGTSLTIQCQVDSQVTMMFWYRQQPGQSLTLIATANQGSEATYESGFVIDKFPISRPNLTFSTLTVSNMSPEDSSIYLCSVWGGDNQPQHFGDGTRLSIL.

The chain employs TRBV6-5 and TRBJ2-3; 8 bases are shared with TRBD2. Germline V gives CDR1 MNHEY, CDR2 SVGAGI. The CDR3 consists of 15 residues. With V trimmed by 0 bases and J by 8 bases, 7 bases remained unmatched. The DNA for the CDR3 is TGTGCCAGCAGTTACTCGAATCGGGGGGGCGGTACGCAGTATTTT. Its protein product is CASSYSNRGGGTQYF.

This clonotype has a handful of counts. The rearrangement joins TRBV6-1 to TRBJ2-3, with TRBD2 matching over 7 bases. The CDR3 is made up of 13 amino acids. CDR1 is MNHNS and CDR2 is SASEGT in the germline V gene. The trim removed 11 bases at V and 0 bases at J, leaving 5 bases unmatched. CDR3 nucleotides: TGTGCCGGGAGGGCGATGAGCACAGATACGCAGTATTTT. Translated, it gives CAGRAMSTDTQYF.

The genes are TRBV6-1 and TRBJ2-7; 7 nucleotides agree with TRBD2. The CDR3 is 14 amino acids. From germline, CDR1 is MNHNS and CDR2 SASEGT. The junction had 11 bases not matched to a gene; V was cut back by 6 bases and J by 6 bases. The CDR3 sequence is CASSPSMTSSEQYF. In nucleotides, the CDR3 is TGTGCCAGCAGCCCTAGCATGACTAGCTCCGAGCAGTACTTC.

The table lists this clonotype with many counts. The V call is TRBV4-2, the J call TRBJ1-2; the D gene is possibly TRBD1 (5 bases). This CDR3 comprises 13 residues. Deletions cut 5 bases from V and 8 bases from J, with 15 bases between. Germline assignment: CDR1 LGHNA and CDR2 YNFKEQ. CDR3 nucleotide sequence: TGTGCCAGCAGCGACGGGGGGAGTGACGGCTACACCTTC. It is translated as CASSDGGSDGYTF.

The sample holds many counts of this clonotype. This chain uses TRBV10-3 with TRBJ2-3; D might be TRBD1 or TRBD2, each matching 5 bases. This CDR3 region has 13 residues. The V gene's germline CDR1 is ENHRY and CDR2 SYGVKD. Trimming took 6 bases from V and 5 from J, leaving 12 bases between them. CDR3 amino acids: CAIRGVDEDTQYF. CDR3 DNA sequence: TGTGCCATCAGGGGGGTCGACGAAGATACGCAGTATTTT.

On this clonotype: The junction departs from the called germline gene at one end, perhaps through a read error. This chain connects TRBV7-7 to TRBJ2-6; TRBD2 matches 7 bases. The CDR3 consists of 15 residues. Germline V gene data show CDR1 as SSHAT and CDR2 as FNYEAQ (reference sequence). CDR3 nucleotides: TGTGCTAGCAGCCCCAGCGGGGCTGGGGCCAACGTCCTGACTTTC. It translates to CASSPSGAGANVLTF.

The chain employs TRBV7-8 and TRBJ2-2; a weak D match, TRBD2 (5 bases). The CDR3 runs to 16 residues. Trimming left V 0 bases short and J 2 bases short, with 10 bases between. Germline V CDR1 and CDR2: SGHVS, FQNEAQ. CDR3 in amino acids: CASSLASRTNTGELFF. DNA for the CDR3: TGTGCCAGCAGCTTAGCCTCCCGGACTAACACCGGGGAGCTGTTTTTT. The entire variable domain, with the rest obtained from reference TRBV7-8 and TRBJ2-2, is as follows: GAGVSQSPRYKVAKRGQDVALRCDPISGHVSLFWYQQALGQGPEFLTYFQNEAQLDKSGLPSDRFFAERPEGSVSTLKIQRTQQEDSAVYLCASSLASRTNTGELFFGEGSRLTVL.

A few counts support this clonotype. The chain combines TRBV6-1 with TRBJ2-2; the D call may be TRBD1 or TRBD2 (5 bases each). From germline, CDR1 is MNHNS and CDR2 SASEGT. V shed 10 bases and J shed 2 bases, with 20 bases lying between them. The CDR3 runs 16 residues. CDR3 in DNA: TGTGCCACCCCTCTTTCGGGGCAGACAAACACCGGGGAGCTGTTTTTT. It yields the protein CATPLSGQTNTGELFF.

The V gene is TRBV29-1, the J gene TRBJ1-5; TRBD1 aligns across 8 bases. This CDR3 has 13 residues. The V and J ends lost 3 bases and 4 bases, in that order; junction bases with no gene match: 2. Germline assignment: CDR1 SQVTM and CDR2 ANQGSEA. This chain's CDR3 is CSVEGQENQPQHF. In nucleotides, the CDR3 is TGCAGCGTTGAGGGACAGGAGAATCAGCCCCAGCATTTT.

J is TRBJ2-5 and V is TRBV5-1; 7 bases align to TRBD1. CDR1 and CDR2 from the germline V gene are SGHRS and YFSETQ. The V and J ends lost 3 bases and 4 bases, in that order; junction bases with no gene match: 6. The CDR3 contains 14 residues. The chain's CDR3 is CASSSGQPPETQYF. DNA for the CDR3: TGCGCCAGCAGCTCGGGACAGCCCCCAGAGACCCAGTACTTC.

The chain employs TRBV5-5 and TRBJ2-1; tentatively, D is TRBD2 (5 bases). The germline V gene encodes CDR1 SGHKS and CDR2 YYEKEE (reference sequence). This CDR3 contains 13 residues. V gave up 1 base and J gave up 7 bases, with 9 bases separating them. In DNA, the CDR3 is TGTGCCAGCAGCTTGCAACTAGGGAATGAGCAGTTCTTC. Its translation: CASSLQLGNEQFF.

The CDR3 nucleotides read TGTGCCAGCAGCCAAGTACAGGACATCTCTGGAAACACCATATATTTT. It translates to CASSQVQDISGNTIYF. This sequence joins TRBV2 and TRBJ1-3, with a possible D match to TRBD1 (5 bases). V gave up 6 bases and J gave up 0 bases, with 15 bases separating them. Germline CDR1 is SNHLY and CDR2 is FYNNEI. This CDR3 is 16 amino acids long.

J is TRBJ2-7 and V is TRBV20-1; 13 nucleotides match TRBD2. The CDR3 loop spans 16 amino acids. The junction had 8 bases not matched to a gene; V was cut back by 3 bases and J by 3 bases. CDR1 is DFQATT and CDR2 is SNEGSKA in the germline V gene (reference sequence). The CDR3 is CSASGAGTSGNYEQYF. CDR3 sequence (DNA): TGCAGTGCTAGTGGGGCAGGGACTAGCGGGAACTACGAGCAGTACTTC.

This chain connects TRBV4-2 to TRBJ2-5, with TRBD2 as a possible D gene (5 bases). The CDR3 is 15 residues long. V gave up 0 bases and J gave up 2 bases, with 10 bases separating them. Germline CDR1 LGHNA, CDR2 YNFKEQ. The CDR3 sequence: CASSQEWRIQETQYF. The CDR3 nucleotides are TGTGCCAGCAGCCAAGAGTGGAGGATTCAAGAGACCCAGTACTTC.

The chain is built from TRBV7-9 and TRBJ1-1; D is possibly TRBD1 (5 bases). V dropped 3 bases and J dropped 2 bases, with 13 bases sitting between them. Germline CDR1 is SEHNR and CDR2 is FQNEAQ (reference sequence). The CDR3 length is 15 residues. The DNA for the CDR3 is TGTGCCAGCAGCTTCTCCCGGGGGGAAAACACTGAAGCTTTCTTT. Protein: CASSFSRGENTEAFF. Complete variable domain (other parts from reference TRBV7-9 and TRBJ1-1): DTGVSQNPRHKITKRGQNVTFRCDPISEHNRLYWYRQTLGQGPEFLTYFQNEAQLEKSRLLSDRFSAERPKGSFSTLEIQRTEQGDSAMYLCASSFSRGENTEAFFGQGTRLTVV.

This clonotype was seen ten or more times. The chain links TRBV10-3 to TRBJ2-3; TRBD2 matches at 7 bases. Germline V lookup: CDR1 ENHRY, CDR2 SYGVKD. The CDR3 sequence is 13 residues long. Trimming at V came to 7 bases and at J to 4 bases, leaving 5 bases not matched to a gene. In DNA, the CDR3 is TGTGCCATCAAGGCTAGCGGTGCAGATACGCAGTATTTT. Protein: CAIKASGADTQYF.

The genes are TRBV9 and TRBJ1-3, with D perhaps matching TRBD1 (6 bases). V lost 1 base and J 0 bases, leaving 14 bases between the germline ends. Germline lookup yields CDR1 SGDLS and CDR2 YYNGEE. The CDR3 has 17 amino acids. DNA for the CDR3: TGTGCCAGCAGCGTATATCCGGACAGTGGCTCTGGAAACACCATATATTTT. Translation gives CASSVYPDSGSGNTIYF.

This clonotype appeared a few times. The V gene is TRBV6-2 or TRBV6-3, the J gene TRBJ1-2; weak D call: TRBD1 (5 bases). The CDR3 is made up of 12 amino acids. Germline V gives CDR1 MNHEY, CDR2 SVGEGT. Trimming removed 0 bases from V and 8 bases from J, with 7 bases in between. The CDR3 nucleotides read TGTGCCAGCAGTTACTCATGGGACGGCTACACCTTC. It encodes CASSYSWDGYTF.

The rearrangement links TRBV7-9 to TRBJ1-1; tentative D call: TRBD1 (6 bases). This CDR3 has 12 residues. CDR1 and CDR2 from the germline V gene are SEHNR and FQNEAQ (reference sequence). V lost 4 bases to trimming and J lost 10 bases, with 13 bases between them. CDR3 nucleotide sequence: TGTGCCAGCAGCTCGGGGGCCCGCGGAGCTTTCTTT. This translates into CASSSGARGAFF.

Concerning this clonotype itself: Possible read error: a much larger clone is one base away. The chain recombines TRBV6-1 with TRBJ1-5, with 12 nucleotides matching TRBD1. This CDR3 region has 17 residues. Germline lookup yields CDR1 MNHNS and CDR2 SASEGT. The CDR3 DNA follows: TGTGCCAGCAGTGCCGGGACAGGGGGCTTGGGGAATCAGACCCAGCATTTT. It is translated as CASSAGTGGLGNQTQHF.

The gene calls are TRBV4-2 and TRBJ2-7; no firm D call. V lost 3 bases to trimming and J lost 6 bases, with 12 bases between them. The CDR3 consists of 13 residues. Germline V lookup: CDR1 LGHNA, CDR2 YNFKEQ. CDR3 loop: CASSHAGLPEQYF. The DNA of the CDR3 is TGTGCCAGCAGCCACGCCGGCCTGCCCGAGCAGTACTTC.

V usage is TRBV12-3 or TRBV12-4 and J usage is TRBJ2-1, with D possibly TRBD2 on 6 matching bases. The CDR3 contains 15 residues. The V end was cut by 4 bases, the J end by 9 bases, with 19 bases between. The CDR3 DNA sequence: TGTGCCAGCAGTTACGGACTATTTGGGGGGAGTGAGCAGTTCTTC. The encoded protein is CASSYGLFGGSEQFF.

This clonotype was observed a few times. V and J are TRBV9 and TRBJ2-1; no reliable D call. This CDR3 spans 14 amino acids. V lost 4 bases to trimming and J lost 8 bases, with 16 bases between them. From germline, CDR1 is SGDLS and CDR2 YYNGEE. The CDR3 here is CASSLELGRDEQFF. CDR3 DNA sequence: TGTGCCAGCAGCCTTGAACTCGGACGGGATGAGCAGTTCTTC.

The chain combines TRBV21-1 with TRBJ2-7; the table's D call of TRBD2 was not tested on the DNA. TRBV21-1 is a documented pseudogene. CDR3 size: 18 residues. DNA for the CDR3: TGTGCCAGCAGCAAAGCGATTGGGACTAGCGGGAGCTACTACGAGCAGTACTTC. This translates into CASSKAIGTSGSYYEQYF.